The 29 T cell receptor beta chains below were found in one sample sequenced in a study of blood T cell repertoires in COVID-19. Profiling relied on immunoSEQ multiplex PCR, and the TCRdb table lists in-frame clones only, not all of them. The sample comprises 77,000 or so clones, roughly 82% of which are singletons, and around 30% rests with the top ten. The sequencing input was peripheral blood. These receptors originate from a woman aged 80 or over with active or convalescent COVID-19.

The J gene is TRBJ2-5, the V gene TRBV2, with 10 bases matching TRBD1. The ends lost 3 bases at V and 4 bases at J; junction bases unmatched: 5. The CDR3 is made up of 15 amino acids. Germline loops: CDR1 SNHLY, CDR2 FYNNEI. The CDR3 sequence is CASSERTGGGETQYF. The CDR3 bases are TGTGCCAGCAGTGAGAGGACAGGGGGAGGAGAGACCCAGTACTTC.

The chain joins TRBV7-2 to TRBJ2-5; TRBD2 matches 7 bases. The CDR3 is made up of 17 amino acids. V lost 1 base and J lost 1; bases outside the gene matches: 9. CDR1 SGHTA and CDR2 FQGNSA come from the germline V gene. CDR3 nucleotides: TGTGCCAGCAGCTTAGTCGGAGGCGGGGGTATCCAAGAGACCCAGTACTTC. Translated, it gives CASSLVGGGGIQETQYF.

The chain joins TRBV2 to TRBJ1-2, with no clear D. Germline values: CDR1 SNHLY, CDR2 FYNNEI. V lost 8 bases and J lost 4, with 8 bases in between. This CDR3 is 11 amino acids long. The CDR3 DNA sequence: TGTGCCAGCTCCCGACTCTATGGCTACACCTTC. This encodes CASSRLYGYTF. The full variable domain, with the rest looked up from reference TRBV2 and TRBJ1-2, is EPEVTQTPSHQVTQMGQEVILRCVPISNHLYFYWYRQILGQKVEFLVSFYNNEISEKSEIFDDQFSVERPDGSNFTLKIRSTKLEDSAMYFCASSRLYGYTFGSGTRLTVV.

This chain uses TRBV13 with TRBJ1-6, with D possibly matching TRBD1 (6 bases). The CDR3 loop spans 15 amino acids. The V and J ends lost 2 bases and 9 bases respectively, with 14 bases between them. Looked up from germline, CDR1 is PRHDT and CDR2 is FYEKMQ (reference sequence). This chain's CDR3 is CASSLQGLGSSPLHF. The CDR3 coding sequence is TGTGCCAGCAGCTTACAGGGGCTAGGCAGTTCACCCCTCCACTTT.

V gene TRBV28 combines with J gene TRBJ1-1; D unclear. The ends were cut back, 6 bases at V and 11 bases at J, with 22 bases in the middle. Per germline, CDR1 MDHEN and CDR2 SYDVKM. The CDR3 runs to 14 residues. The CDR3: CASSPSEVGSKAFF. In DNA, the CDR3 is TGTGCCAGCAGCCCCTCCGAGGTTGGCTCCAAGGCTTTCTTT.

This sequence joins TRBV30 and TRBJ1-2; TRBD1 is a possible D gene (5 bases). This CDR3 spans 12 amino acids. Germline CDR1 is GTSNPN and CDR2 is SVGIG (reference sequence). The germline V and J ends were trimmed by 3 bases and 1 base, with 6 bases remaining between them. Here the CDR3 DNA reads TGTGCCTGGAGGACAGTTAACTATGGCTACACCTTC. It translates to CAWRTVNYGYTF. The whole variable domain, filled in from reference TRBV30 and TRBJ1-2, reads SQTIHQWPATLVQPVGSPLSLECTVEGTSNPNLYWYRQAAGRGLQLLFYSVGIGQISSEVPQNLSASRPQDRQFILSSKKLLLSDSGFYLCAWRTVNYGYTFGSGTRLTVV.

The chain uses TRBV6-5 and TRBJ1-5; the D gene is possibly TRBD1 (5 bases). With 5 bases removed from V and 3 bases from J, the gap between germline ends came to 14 bases. The germline V gene has CDR1 MNHEY and CDR2 SVGAGI. There are 15 residues in the CDR3. The CDR3 protein is CASSRRGTANQPQHF. CDR3 sequence (DNA): TGTGCCAGCAGTCGTAGGGGTACTGCCAATCAGCCCCAGCATTTT.

The chain uses TRBV2 and TRBJ1-2; D is perhaps TRBD1 (5 bases). Germline assignment: CDR1 SNHLY and CDR2 FYNNEI. The CDR3 totals 11 residues. Trimming left V 5 bases short and J 5 bases short, with 6 bases between. CDR3 in amino acids: CASSRQYGYTF. CDR3 DNA: TGTGCCAGCAGTCGACAGTATGGCTACACCTTC.

This chain uses TRBV18 with TRBJ1-2, with D perhaps matching TRBD1 (6 bases). CDR3 size: 13 residues. The V end lost 1 base, the J end lost 10 bases, and 13 bases lay between the germline ends. Germline V gene sequence: CDR1 KGHSH, CDR2 LQKENI. The CDR3 is CASSPRTEGDYTF. The CDR3, as DNA: TGTGCCAGCTCACCACGTACAGAGGGGGACTACACCTTC.

The CDR3 nucleotides read TGTGCCAGCAGTTACTTCCCCCCGGGGGCCAACGTCCTGACTTTC. This gives the protein CASSYFPPGANVLTF. J is TRBJ2-6 and V is TRBV6-5; D not certain. With 1 base removed from V and 4 bases from J, the gap between germline ends came to 8 bases. The CDR3 is made up of 15 amino acids. Germline V gene sequence: CDR1 MNHEY, CDR2 SVGAGI.

This chain uses TRBV4-1 with TRBJ2-5; D is perhaps TRBD2 (5 bases). CDR1 is MGHRA, CDR2 YSYEKL, per germline. The CDR3 runs 16 residues. V was cut by 0 bases and J by 5 bases, with 16 bases left in between. The CDR3 sequence is CASSQDWTSGRETQYF. The CDR3 DNA reads as TGCGCCAGCAGCCAAGATTGGACTTCGGGTCGGGAGACCCAGTACTTC.

V gene TRBV5-1 combines with J gene TRBJ1-1; D gene uncertain. CDR3 size: 13 residues. Trimming pared 0 bases from V and 3 bases from J, leaving 6 bases between. Germline V gene data show CDR1 as SGHRS and CDR2 as YFSETQ. As DNA, the CDR3 is TGCGCCAGCAGCTTGGTCGCGGACACTGAAGCTTTCTTT. Residues: CASSLVADTEAFF.

This chain joins TRBV7-2 and TRBJ2-3, with TRBD2 matching 14 bases. Trimming removed 5 bases from V and 1 base from J; junction bases left unmatched: 5. Per the germline V gene, CDR1 is SGHTA and CDR2 is FQGNSA. The length of the CDR3 is 17 residues. The CDR3 region has the DNA TGTGCCAGCAGCCCCCCGGGACTAGCGGGGGGCACAGATACGCAGTATTTT. This codes for CASSPPGLAGGTDTQYF.

V usage is TRBV4-1 and J usage is TRBJ1-1; 7 bases match TRBD1. Trimming took 3 bases from V and 11 from J; bases not matched to a gene: 6. Germline V CDR1 and CDR2: MGHRA, YSYEKL. This CDR3 contains 12 residues. CDR3 DNA: TGCGCCAGCAGCCAGGCGACAGGGCCGGCTTTCTTT. Translation gives CASSQATGPAFF.

The chain recombines TRBV7-9 with TRBJ1-1; D is perhaps TRBD1 (6 bases). Germline assignment: CDR1 SEHNR and CDR2 FQNEAQ (reference sequence). This CDR3 is built from 16 residues. Between the trimmed V and J ends, which lost 0 bases and 1 base, there was a span of 12 bases. Written as DNA, the CDR3 is TGTGCCAGCAGCTTAGCCGGGGGGCCTGGGAACACTGAAGCTTTCTTT. This translates into CASSLAGGPGNTEAFF.

This sequence joins TRBV4-1 and TRBJ2-3, with 8 bases lining up with TRBD1. This CDR3 has 15 residues. Germline loops: CDR1 MGHRA, CDR2 YSYEKL. J gave up 2 bases and V 5 bases, and 6 bases lay outside the gene matches. CDR3 loop: CASSKGQVHTDTQYF. CDR3 sequence (DNA): TGCGCCAGCAGCAAGGGACAGGTCCACACAGATACGCAGTATTTT.

The chain is built from TRBV7-6 and TRBJ2-7; D is perhaps TRBD1 (5 bases). Germline V gene data show CDR1 as SGHVS and CDR2 as FNYEAQ. V dropped 0 bases and J dropped 5 bases, with 14 bases sitting between them. The CDR3 has 15 residues. The CDR3 loop is CASSLALGARHEQYF. The CDR3 region has the DNA TGTGCCAGCAGCTTAGCGCTAGGGGCTCGCCACGAGCAGTACTTC.

The rearrangement links TRBV12-3 or TRBV12-4 to TRBJ2-4, with 9 bases that match TRBD1. V gave up 10 bases and J gave up 4 bases; unmatched junction bases: 2. The CDR3 runs to 12 residues. This CDR3 is CATGTGKNIQYF. The CDR3 DNA reads TGTGCCACCGGGACAGGGAAAAACATTCAGTACTTC.

This clone has more than one count but fewer than ten. The V gene is TRBV28, the J gene TRBJ1-5; 7 bases are shared with TRBD1. The CDR3 loop spans 15 amino acids. With V trimmed by 6 bases and J by 3 bases, 8 bases remained unmatched. In germline, CDR1 is MDHEN, CDR2 SYDVKM. Here the CDR3 reads CASSLQGFLNQPQHF. The CDR3 region has the DNA TGTGCCAGCAGCCTACAGGGGTTCCTCAATCAGCCCCAGCATTTT.

The genes are TRBV7-2 and TRBJ2-7, with TRBD1 identical over 8 bases. This CDR3 is built from 15 residues. J gave up 0 bases and V 5 bases, and 6 bases lay outside the gene matches. CDR1 is SGHTA and CDR2 is FQGNSA in the germline V gene. The CDR3 DNA reads as TGTGCCAGCAGCAGAGGACAGGGTAGCTCCTACGAGCAGTACTTC. Translated: CASSRGQGSSYEQYF.

The chain is built from TRBV5-1 and TRBJ1-2, with a weak D call TRBD1 (5 bases). Germline V gives CDR1 SGHRS, CDR2 YFSETQ. V lost 4 bases and J 0 bases, leaving 13 bases between the germline ends. This CDR3 region has 15 residues. For the CDR3, the DNA is TGCGCCAGCAGCCACGACAGTCGAGCTAACTATGGCTACACCTTC. This translates into CASSHDSRANYGYTF.

The chain joins TRBV10-3 to TRBJ1-1; 7 positions agree with TRBD1. The V segment lost 6 bases and the J segment 1 base; nucleotides outside the gene matches: 2. The CDR3 is made up of 13 amino acids. The germline gives CDR1 ENHRY, CDR2 SYGVKD. CDR3: CAIRDRPNTEAFF. In DNA, the CDR3 is TGTGCCATCAGGGACAGGCCGAACACTGAAGCTTTCTTT.

This clone has just a few counts. The chain joins TRBV30 to TRBJ1-1, with no clear D. The CDR3 has 11 amino acids. V dropped 3 bases and J dropped 6 bases, with 8 bases sitting between them. Germline CDR1 is GTSNPN and CDR2 is SVGIG (reference sequence). Here the CDR3 reads CAWRIYSEAFF. The CDR3 nucleotides are TGTGCCTGGAGGATATACTCTGAAGCTTTCTTT.

The chain couples TRBV29-1 to TRBJ2-3; no reliable D call. From germline, CDR1 is SQVTM and CDR2 ANQGSEA. V lost 8 bases, J lost 1 base, and 13 bases lay in between. This CDR3 has 13 amino acids. The chain's CDR3 is CSPQLQGTDTQYF. CDR3 DNA: TGCAGCCCCCAGTTGCAGGGCACAGATACGCAGTATTTT.

The chain combines TRBV5-1 with TRBJ2-7; D not resolved. CDR3 size: 14 residues. From germline, CDR1 is SGHRS and CDR2 YFSETQ. With 4 bases removed from V and 3 bases from J, the gap between germline ends came to 14 bases. In DNA, the CDR3 is TGCGCCAGCAGCGAACCGCAGGTTAGCTACGAGCAGTACTTC. This codes for CASSEPQVSYEQYF.

The chain joins TRBV28 to TRBJ2-2; 8 bases are a match to TRBD1. CDR3 length: 13 amino acids. CDR1 is MDHEN and CDR2 is SYDVKM in the germline V gene. The trim removed 10 bases at V and 6 bases at J, leaving 7 bases unmatched. CDR3 bases: TGTGCCACCCTCTCAGGGGGCCCCGGGGAGCTGTTTTTT. Translation: CATLSGGPGELFF.

The V call is TRBV6-5, the J call TRBJ1-1; TRBD1 agrees at 7 bases. J lost 5 bases, V lost 4 bases, and 4 bases had no gene match. Per germline, CDR1 MNHEY and CDR2 SVGAGI. This CDR3 has 13 amino acids. The CDR3 sequence: CASSSQGNTEAFF. CDR3 coding DNA: TGTGCCAGCAGTTCACAGGGGAATACTGAAGCTTTCTTT.

In DNA form, the CDR3 reads TGTGCCAGCTCACAAGACAGGGGTTGGGAGACCCAGTACTTC. Residues: CASSQDRGWETQYF. This chain links TRBV18 with TRBJ2-5; 8 bases fit TRBD1. Per germline, CDR1 KGHSH and CDR2 LQKENI. The CDR3 is made up of 14 amino acids. The V gene end was trimmed by 4 bases and the J gene end by 5 bases; junction bases not matched to a gene: 6.

The chain joins TRBV6-2 or TRBV6-3 to TRBJ2-1; 10 bases match TRBD2. This CDR3 contains 15 residues. Losses at the gene ends were 6 bases for V and 6 bases for J; bases not matched to a gene: 8. The germline V gene encodes CDR1 MNHEY and CDR2 SVGEGT. The CDR3 loop is CASSNSGGAPNEQFF. The CDR3 nucleotides are TGTGCCAGCAGCAACAGCGGGGGGGCCCCCAATGAGCAGTTCTTC.